This T cell receptor beta chain originates from a study of beta chain features in type 1 diabetes. Since all of the isolated RNA was reverse transcribed, expressed TCRB transcripts were what got sequenced. Assay: immunoSEQ multiplex PCR; the TCRdb copy retains only in-frame clones and omits some. The sample consists of over 120,000 clones, roughly a tenth of them appearing once. The origin of this receptor is a man between 18 and 29 years old in good health. Material for sequencing was central memory CD4+ T cells from blood.

The CDR3 reads CASSRERGTRWYF. The CDR3 DNA reads as TGCGCCAGCAGCCGCGAAAGGGGGACGCGTTGGTATTTT. The rearrangement links TRBV4-1 to TRBJ2-3, with TRBD1 as a possible D gene (6 bases). Trimming cost V 4 bases and J 14 bases, with 19 bases left between them. Looked up from germline, CDR1 is MGHRA and CDR2 is YSYEKL. The CDR3 contains 13 residues.